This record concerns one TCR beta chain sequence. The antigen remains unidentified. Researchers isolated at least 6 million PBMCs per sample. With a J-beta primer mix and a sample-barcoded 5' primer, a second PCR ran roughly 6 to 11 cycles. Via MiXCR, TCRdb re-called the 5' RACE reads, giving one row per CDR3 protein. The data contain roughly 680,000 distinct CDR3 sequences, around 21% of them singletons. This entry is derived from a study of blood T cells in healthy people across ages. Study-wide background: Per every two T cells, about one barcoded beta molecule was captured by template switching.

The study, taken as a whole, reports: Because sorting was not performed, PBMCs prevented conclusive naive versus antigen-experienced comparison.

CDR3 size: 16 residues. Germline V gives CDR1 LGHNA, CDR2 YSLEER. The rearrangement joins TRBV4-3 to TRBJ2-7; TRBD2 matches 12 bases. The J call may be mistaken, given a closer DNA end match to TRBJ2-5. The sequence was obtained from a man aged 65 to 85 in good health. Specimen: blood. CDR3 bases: TGCGCCAGCAGCCAAACTAGCGGGAGGACCCAAGAGACCCAGTACTTC. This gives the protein CASSQTSGRTQETQYF.